One sample yielded the 10 T cell receptor beta chains listed below, sequenced in a study of cytomegalovirus exposure and HLA in healthy donors. Amplification used 60 Vbeta primers and 13 Jbeta primers. TCRdb's table, derived via immunoSEQ multiplex PCR, lists solely in-frame clones and lacks some. The sample has about 120,000 clones, 79% seen once. The sample comprised PBMCs. The receptor source for this set is a man aged 25-40 years in good health and CMV-seropositive.

V is TRBV10-3 and J is TRBJ2-5, with 7 bases lining up with TRBD2. This CDR3 region has 13 residues. Germline values: CDR1 ENHRY, CDR2 SYGVKD. The V gene end was trimmed by 5 bases and the J gene end by 2 bases; junction bases not matched to a gene: 2. The CDR3 coding sequence is TGTGCCATCAGTCCAGCGGGGCAAGAGACCCAGTACTTC. It encodes CAISPAGQETQYF.

The chain has TRBV10-3 and TRBJ2-1; 9 bases line up with TRBD1. Germline V gene lookup returns CDR1 ENHRY and CDR2 SYGVKD. Germline trimming cut 7 bases from V and 5 bases from J; bases unmatched to any gene: 6. CDR3 size: 14 residues. CDR3 amino acids: CAIKKGQGDNEQFF. CDR3 DNA sequence: TGTGCCATCAAAAAGGGACAGGGCGACAATGAGCAGTTCTTC.

The rearrangement joins TRBV7-4 to TRBJ1-1; TRBD1 agrees at 7 bases. The CDR3 sequence is 13 residues long. Germline CDR1 and CDR2: SGHVT and SQSDAQ. The V and J ends lost 2 bases and 4 bases, in that order; junction bases with no gene match: 1. DNA of the CDR3: TGTGCCAGCAGCTTACAGGGGGGCACTGAAGCTTTCTTT. Residues: CASSLQGGTEAFF.

V usage is TRBV19 and J usage is TRBJ2-7; perhaps TRBD2 as D (6 bases). Trimming shortened V by 5 bases and J by 2 bases, and 13 bases separated the two germline ends. From germline, CDR1 is LNHDA and CDR2 SQIVND (reference sequence). The CDR3 is made up of 14 amino acids. CDR3 sequence (DNA): TGTGCCAGTAGTGTCGGGACTTACACCTACGAGCAGTACTTC. It yields the protein CASSVGTYTYEQYF.

This chain joins TRBV2 and TRBJ2-3, with 7 bases aligning to TRBD1. The CDR3 consists of 14 residues. Trimming at V came to 11 bases and at J to 5 bases, leaving 13 bases not matched to a gene. The germline V gene has CDR1 SNHLY and CDR2 FYNNEI. The CDR3 protein is CAPWTGHGVDTQYF. The CDR3 DNA is TGTGCCCCCTGGACAGGCCACGGGGTAGATACGCAGTATTTT.

V is TRBV6-1 and J is TRBJ2-2; maybe TRBD2 (7 bases). The CDR3 spans 14 residues. CDR1 is MNHNS and CDR2 is SASEGT in the germline V gene. V shed 5 bases and J shed 7 bases, with 14 bases lying between them. CDR3 loop: CASSNRGGRGELFF. The CDR3 region has the DNA TGTGCCAGCAGTAATAGGGGGGGACGCGGGGAGCTGTTTTTT.

The V and J genes are TRBV10-3 and TRBJ2-3; 9 bases are shared with TRBD2. The V gene's germline CDR1 is ENHRY and CDR2 SYGVKD. Losses at the gene ends were 7 bases for V and 1 base for J; bases not matched to a gene: 3. CDR3 length: 14 amino acids. DNA for the CDR3: TGTGCCATCACTGGCGGGAGGGGCACAGATACGCAGTATTTT. It codes for CAITGGRGTDTQYF.

The chain uses TRBV4-3 and TRBJ2-7; maybe TRBD2 (5 bases). The CDR3 length is 15 residues. Germline assignment: CDR1 LGHNA and CDR2 YSLEER. V lost 5 bases to trimming and J lost 0 bases, with 14 bases between them. The CDR3 sequence: CASSLGLGSSYEQYF. The CDR3 region has the DNA TGCGCCAGCAGCTTGGGCCTGGGGAGCTCCTACGAGCAGTACTTC.

This sequence joins TRBV10-3 and TRBJ2-2; 10 bases are shared with TRBD1. CDR1 and CDR2 from the germline V gene are ENHRY and SYGVKD. V trimming: 10 bases; J trimming: 3 bases; junction bases outside the gene matches: 11. This CDR3 is 16 amino acids long. DNA of the CDR3: TGTGCCAGCAGAGACAGGGGGCGGGAGGACACCGGGGAGCTGTTTTTT. Its translation is CASRDRGREDTGELFF.

The chain has TRBV7-9 and TRBJ2-7; 10 bases line up with TRBD1. V lost 0 bases, J lost 4 bases, and 15 bases stayed unmatched. CDR1 SEHNR and CDR2 FQNEAQ come from the germline V gene (reference sequence). The CDR3 is 19 residues long. The CDR3 here is CASSLAPSPLRDRGYEQYF. The CDR3 bases are TGTGCCAGCAGCTTAGCCCCTTCACCACTCCGGGACAGGGGATACGAGCAGTACTTC.